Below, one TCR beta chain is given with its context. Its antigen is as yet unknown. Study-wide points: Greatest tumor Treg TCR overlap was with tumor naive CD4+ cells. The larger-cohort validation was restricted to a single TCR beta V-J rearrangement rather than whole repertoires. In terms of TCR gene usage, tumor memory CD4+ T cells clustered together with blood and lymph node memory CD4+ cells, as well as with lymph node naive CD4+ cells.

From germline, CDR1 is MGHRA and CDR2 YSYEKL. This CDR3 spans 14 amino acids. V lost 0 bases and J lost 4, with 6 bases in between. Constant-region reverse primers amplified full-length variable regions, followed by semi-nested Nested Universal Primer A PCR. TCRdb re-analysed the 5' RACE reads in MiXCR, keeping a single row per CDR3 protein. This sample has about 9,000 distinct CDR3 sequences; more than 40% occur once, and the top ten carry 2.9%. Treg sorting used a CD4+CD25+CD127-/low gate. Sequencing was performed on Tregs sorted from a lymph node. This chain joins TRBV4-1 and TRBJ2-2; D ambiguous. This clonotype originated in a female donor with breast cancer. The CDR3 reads CASSQEPSTGELFF. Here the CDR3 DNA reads TGCGCCAGCAGCCAAGAGCCATCCACCGGGGAGCTGTTTTTT.